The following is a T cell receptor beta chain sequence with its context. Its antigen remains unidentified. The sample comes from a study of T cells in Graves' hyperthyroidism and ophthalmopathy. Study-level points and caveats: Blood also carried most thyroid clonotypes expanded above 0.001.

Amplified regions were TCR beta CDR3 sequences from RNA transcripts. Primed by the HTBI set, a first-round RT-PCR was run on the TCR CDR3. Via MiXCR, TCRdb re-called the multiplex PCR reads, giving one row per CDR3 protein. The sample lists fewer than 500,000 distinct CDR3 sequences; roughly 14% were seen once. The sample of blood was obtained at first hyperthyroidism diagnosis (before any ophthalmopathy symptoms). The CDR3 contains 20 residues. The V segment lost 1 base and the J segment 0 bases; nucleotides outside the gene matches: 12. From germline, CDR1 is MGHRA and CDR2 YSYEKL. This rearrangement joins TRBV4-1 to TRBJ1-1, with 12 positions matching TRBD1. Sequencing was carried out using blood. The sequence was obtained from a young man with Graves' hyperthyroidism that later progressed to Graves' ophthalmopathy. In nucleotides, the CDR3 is TGCGCCAGCAGCCAAGGGACCGGGACAGGGGGCTACTACATGAACACTGAAGCTTTCTTT. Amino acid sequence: CASSQGTGTGGYYMNTEAFF.